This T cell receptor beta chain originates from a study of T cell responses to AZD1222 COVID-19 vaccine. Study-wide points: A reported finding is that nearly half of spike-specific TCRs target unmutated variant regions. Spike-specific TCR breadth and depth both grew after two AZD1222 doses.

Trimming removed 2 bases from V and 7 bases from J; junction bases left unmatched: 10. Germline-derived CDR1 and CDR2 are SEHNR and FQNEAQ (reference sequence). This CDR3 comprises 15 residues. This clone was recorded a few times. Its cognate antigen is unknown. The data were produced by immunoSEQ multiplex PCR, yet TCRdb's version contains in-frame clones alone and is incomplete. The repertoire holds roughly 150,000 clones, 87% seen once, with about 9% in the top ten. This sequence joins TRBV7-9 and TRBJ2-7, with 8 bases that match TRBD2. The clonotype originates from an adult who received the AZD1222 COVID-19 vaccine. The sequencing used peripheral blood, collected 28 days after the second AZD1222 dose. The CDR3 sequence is CASSLLTSARGEQYF. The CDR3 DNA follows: TGTGCCAGCAGCTTATTGACTAGCGCGAGGGGGGAGCAGTACTTC. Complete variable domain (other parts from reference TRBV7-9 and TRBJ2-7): DTGVSQNPRHKITKRGQNVTFRCDPISEHNRLYWYRQTLGQGPEFLTYFQNEAQLEKSRLLSDRFSAERPKGSFSTLEIQRTEQGDSAMYLCASSLLTSARGEQYFGPGTRLTVT.